The next 5 T cell receptor beta chains were all read from a single sample in a study of beta chain features in type 1 diabetes (dated by TCRdb to 2016 to 2019). Here is what the overall study found, with its caveats: Type 1 diabetes patients showed a moderate but significant shortening of TCRB CDR3 length in all four CD4+ subsets.

Their specific antigens are unknown. To prepare the library, the immunoSEQ multiplex PCR assay was applied. All of the isolated RNA was reverse transcribed with the High Capacity cDNA Reverse Transcription Kit, so expressed TCRB transcripts were sequenced. The table was pulled from immuneACCESS by TCRdb, which kept in-frame rearrangements only. Such tables lose some clones; where checked, under half of the loss comes from unresolved V genes, and the rest has no known cause. This sample comprises a few hundred thousand clones, approximately 12% of them detected only once. The biggest ten clones account for 0.013% to 0.015% of the sample. Source material: naive CD4+ T cells from blood. The cell subset or site label, as the study defines it: true naive CD4+ T cells. The receptor source for this set is a woman younger than 30 with type 1 diabetes.

This clone was picked up a small number of times. The chain carries TRBV25-1 and TRBJ1-1; D gene uncertain. This CDR3 has 11 residues. The V end lost 5 bases, the J end lost 5 bases, and 6 bases lay between the germline ends. The germline CDR1 and CDR2 sequences are MGHDK and SYGVNS. The CDR3 region is CASSWRTEAFF. CDR3 nucleotide sequence: TGTGCCAGCAGTTGGAGGACTGAAGCTTTCTTT.

This clone occurred a few times. The chain combines TRBV29-1 with TRBJ1-1; 11 bases match TRBD1. J lost 0 bases, V lost 8 bases, and 8 bases had no gene match. Germline-derived CDR1 and CDR2 are SQVTM and ANQGSEA. The CDR3 loop spans 15 amino acids. CDR3: CSSTDRGQLNTEAFF. Written as DNA, the CDR3 is TGCAGCTCCACGGACAGGGGGCAGTTGAACACTGAAGCTTTCTTT.

As DNA, the CDR3 is TGTGCCAGCAGCGTTCGGAGCGGGGAGACCCAGTACTTC. Translated, it gives CASSVRSGETQYF. This chain links TRBV9 with TRBJ2-5; weak D call: TRBD2 (6 bases). The CDR3 is made up of 13 amino acids. Per germline, CDR1 SGDLS and CDR2 YYNGEE. V gave up 2 bases and J gave up 5 bases, with 10 bases separating them.

V gene TRBV2 combines with J gene TRBJ2-7; 10 bases match TRBD2. Germline V gives CDR1 SNHLY, CDR2 FYNNEI. There are 15 residues in the CDR3. With 4 bases clipped from V and 6 bases from J, the junction kept 9 bases outside the gene matches. CDR3 loop: CASSGASGRIGEQYF. For the CDR3, the DNA is TGTGCCAGCAGTGGTGCTAGCGGGAGAATAGGCGAGCAGTACTTC.

This clone has only a few counts. The chain couples TRBV19 to TRBJ2-1, with a tentative D call TRBD2 (5 bases). Germline V gene sequence: CDR1 LNHDA, CDR2 SQIVND (reference sequence). The CDR3 runs to 14 residues. V was shortened by 4 bases and J by 4 bases, with 11 bases between the two germline ends. The CDR3 DNA reads TGTGCCAGTAGTAGAGGGCCAAATTACAATGAGCAGTTCTTC. This encodes CASSRGPNYNEQFF. The whole variable domain, filled in from reference TRBV19 and TRBJ2-1, reads DGGITQSPKYLFRKEGQNVTLSCEQNLNHDAMYWYRQDPGQGLRLIYYSQIVNDFQKGDIAEGYSVSREKKESFPLTVTSAQKNPTAFYLCASSRGPNYNEQFFGPGTRLTVL.